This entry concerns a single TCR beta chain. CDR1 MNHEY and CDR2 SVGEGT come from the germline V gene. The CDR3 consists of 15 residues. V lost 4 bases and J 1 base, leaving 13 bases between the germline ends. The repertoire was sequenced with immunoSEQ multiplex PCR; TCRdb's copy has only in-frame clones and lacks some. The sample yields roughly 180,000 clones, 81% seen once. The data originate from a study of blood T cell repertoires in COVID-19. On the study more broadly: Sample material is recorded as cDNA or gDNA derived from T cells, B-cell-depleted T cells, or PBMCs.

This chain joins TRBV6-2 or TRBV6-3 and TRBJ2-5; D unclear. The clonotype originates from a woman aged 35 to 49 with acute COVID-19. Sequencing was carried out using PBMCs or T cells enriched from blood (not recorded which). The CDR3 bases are TGTGCCAGCAGTTCTCTCGAGGCGTCCCAAGAGACCCAGTACTTC. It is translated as CASSSLEASQETQYF.